The clone carrying this T cell receptor (beta chain) was observed at least ten times. Antigen: not known. This record comes from a study of CD8 T cells in ankylosing spondylitis. Points from the study as a whole: The study looked at matched synovial fluid samples from ankylosing spondylitis patients. Disease-linked clones were reported to be significantly enriched there. Previously reported in reactive arthritis synovial fluid and blood were some of the motif variants. Characteristic, it appeared, of ankylosing spondylitis blood was a TCR beta motif of about eight highly homologous variants.

CDR1 and CDR2 from the germline V gene are DFQATT and SNEGSKA (reference sequence). This CDR3 comprises 13 residues. The germline V and J ends were trimmed by 3 bases and 3 bases, with 8 bases remaining between them. TCRdb reprocessed the 5' RACE reads with MiXCR, giving one entry per CDR3 protein. The table lists 150,000 to 200,000 distinct CDR3 sequences, about 9.9% of them singletons. This chain uses TRBV20-1 with TRBJ1-4; no definite D call. Sequences were obtained from blood, either unsorted or a sorted T cell fraction (not recorded which). The receptor's source is a male donor with ankylosing spondylitis or in good health (not recorded which). The CDR3 sequence is CSASGEANEKLFF. For the CDR3, the DNA is TGCAGTGCTAGTGGGGAGGCTAATGAAAAACTGTTTTTT.